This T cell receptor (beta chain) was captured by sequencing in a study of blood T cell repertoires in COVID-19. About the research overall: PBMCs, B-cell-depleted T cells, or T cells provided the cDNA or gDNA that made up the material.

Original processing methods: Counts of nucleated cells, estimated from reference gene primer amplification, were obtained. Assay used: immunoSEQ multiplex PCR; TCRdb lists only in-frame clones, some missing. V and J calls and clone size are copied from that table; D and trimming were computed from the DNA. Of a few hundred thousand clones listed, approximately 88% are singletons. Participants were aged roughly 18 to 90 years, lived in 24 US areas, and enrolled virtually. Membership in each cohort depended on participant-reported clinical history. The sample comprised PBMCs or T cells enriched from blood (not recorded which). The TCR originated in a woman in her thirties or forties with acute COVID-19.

The CDR3 sequence: CASSNLLNTEAFF. CDR3 nucleotides: TGTGCCAGTAGTAATCTCCTGAACACTGAAGCTTTCTTT. The chain recombines TRBV19 with TRBJ1-1; the D is unclear. Germline loops: CDR1 LNHDA, CDR2 SQIVND (reference sequence). Trimming stripped 4 bases from V and 0 bases from J, with 6 bases between. CDR3 length equals 13 residues.